The 24 T cell receptor beta chains reported below all come from one sample, sequenced in a study of T cells in Graves' hyperthyroidism and ophthalmopathy. Researchers amplified the TCR beta CDR3 regions from RNA transcripts. A set of HTBI primers served as the primers for a first-round RT-PCR of the TCR CDR3. TCRdb used MiXCR to reprocess the multiplex PCR reads, holding one entry per CDR3 protein. The sample has over 90,000 distinct CDR3 sequences; over 45% are singletons. The sequenced sample consisted of blood. The origin of the receptors is a man aged 40-49 years with Graves' hyperthyroidism.

The chain links TRBV12-3 or TRBV12-4 to TRBJ2-6; the match to TRBD2 covers 8 bases. The junction had 13 bases not matched to a gene; V was cut back by 6 bases and J by 0 bases. CDR3 length equals 19 residues. CDR3 nucleotide sequence: TGTGCCAGCAGCCAACATAGGCGGGGGGCTATCTCTGGGGCCAACGTCCTGACTTTC. Residues: CASSQHRRGAISGANVLTF.

This clonotype was picked up many times. J is TRBJ1-5 and V is TRBV7-4; the D gene is possibly TRBD1 (5 bases). V was clipped by 8 bases and J by 4 bases, with 15 bases between them. This CDR3 region has 14 residues. Looked up from germline, CDR1 is SGHVT and CDR2 is SQSDAQ. The CDR3 DNA follows: TGTGCCAGCTGCGGGGGTATGTGGAATCAGCCCCAGCATTTT. Amino acids: CASCGGMWNQPQHF.

This clonotype has a count of ten or more. This chain joins TRBV13 and TRBJ2-2; D assignment may be TRBD1 or TRBD2 (6 bases each). V dropped 6 bases and J dropped 6 bases, with 20 bases sitting between them. CDR1 is PRHDT and CDR2 is FYEKMQ in the germline V gene (reference sequence). The CDR3 is made up of 16 amino acids. The CDR3 DNA reads TGTGCCAGCAGTCCTAGGGGGGCTAAGGGGTCCGGGGAGCTGTTTTTT. This gives the protein CASSPRGAKGSGELFF.

The J gene is TRBJ1-1, the V gene TRBV15, with TRBD1 as a possible D gene (6 bases). Germline lookup yields CDR1 LNHNV and CDR2 YYDKDF (reference sequence). The V and J ends lost 0 bases and 8 bases respectively, with 10 bases between them. CDR3 size: 13 residues. CDR3 region: CATSRDRGDEAFF. CDR3 nucleotides: TGTGCCACCAGCAGAGATAGGGGGGACGAAGCTTTCTTT. Based on the CDR3 plus reference TRBV15 and TRBJ1-1, the full variable domain is DAMVIQNPRYQVTQFGKPVTLSCSQTLNHNVMYWYQQKSSQAPKLLFHYYDKDFNNEADTPDNFQSRRPNTSFCFLDIRSPGLGDTAMYLCATSRDRGDEAFFGQGTRLTVV.

Details on this clonotype: One base away lies a much larger clone, so this may be a sequencing read error. The CDR3 loop is CASSLQGAVETQYF. Here the CDR3 DNA reads TGTGCCAGCAGCTTACAGGGGGCGGTGGAGACCCAGTACTTC. The chain couples TRBV5-6 to TRBJ2-5, with 9 positions matching TRBD1. The CDR3 has 14 amino acids. Germline CDR1 is SGHDT and CDR2 is YYEEEE. Losses at the gene ends were 2 bases for V and 5 bases for J; bases not matched to a gene: 4.

A note on this clonotype: A much more abundant neighbour one base away suggests this may be a read error. The gene calls are TRBV5-1 and TRBJ2-2, with TRBD1 as a possible D gene (6 bases). From germline, CDR1 is SGHRS and CDR2 YFSETQ. The CDR3 is made up of 16 amino acids. This chain's CDR3 is CASSLVVGAGTGKLFF. The CDR3, as DNA: TGTGCCAGCAGCTTGGTGGTGGGGGCAGGCACCGGGAAGCTGTTTTTT.

This clonotype was seen at least ten times. The chain couples TRBV7-9 to TRBJ1-2; D unresolved. Germline-derived CDR1 and CDR2 are SEHNR and FQNEAQ (reference sequence). The CDR3 has 13 amino acids. The V end was cut by 1 base, the J end by 8 bases, with 11 bases between. CDR3 sequence reads: CASSLGAGWGYTF. CDR3 sequence (DNA): TGTGCCAGCAGCTTAGGGGCAGGATGGGGCTACACCTTC.

The chain combines TRBV5-8 with TRBJ2-5; 10 bases agree with TRBD1. Trimming removed 8 bases from V and 5 bases from J; junction bases left unmatched: 6. The CDR3 consists of 13 residues. Germline CDR1 SGHTS, CDR2 YDEGEE. CDR3 region: CASARDRGETQYF. Written as DNA, the CDR3 is TGTGCCAGTGCCAGGGACAGGGGTGAGACCCAGTACTTC. The variable domain in full, completed from reference TRBV5-8 and TRBJ2-5, reads EAGVTQSPTHLIKTRGQQATLRCSPISGHTSVYWYQQALGLGLQFLLWYDEGEERNRGNFPPRFSGRQFPNYSSELNVNALELEDSALYLCASARDRGETQYFGPGTRLLVL.

This clonotype came up many times. The chain recombines TRBV20-1 with TRBJ2-3; TRBD1 is a possible D gene (6 bases). Trimming pared 1 base from V and 3 bases from J, leaving 11 bases between. The CDR3 covers 14 residues. Germline V CDR1 and CDR2: DFQATT, SNEGSKA (reference sequence). The CDR3 reads CSARVTGTTDTQYF. Written as DNA, the CDR3 is TGCAGTGCTAGAGTAACGGGGACAACAGATACGCAGTATTTT.

About this clonotype: A much larger clone lies one base from this, so it may be a read error. The chain joins TRBV20-1 to TRBJ2-2; 13 nucleotides agree with TRBD2. This CDR3 spans 15 amino acids. The V gene's germline CDR1 is DFQATT and CDR2 SNEGSKA (reference sequence). Trimming cost V 6 bases and J 1 base; bases outside gene matches: 2. The CDR3: CSALAGGVNTGELFF. CDR3 sequence (DNA): TGCAGTGCACTAGCGGGGGGGGTGAACACCGGGGAGCTGTTTTTT.

The CDR3 protein is CASSLRLGLAGVKDTQYF. The DNA of the CDR3 is TGTGCCAGCAGTTTAAGATTAGGTCTAGCGGGAGTAAAAGATACGCAGTATTTT. The V gene is TRBV12-3 or TRBV12-4, the J gene TRBJ2-3; 10 bases match TRBD2. The junction had 13 bases not matched to a gene; V was cut back by 2 bases and J by 5 bases. The CDR3 covers 18 residues.

The CDR3 DNA reads as TGCGCCAGCAGCTTTCATTGGGAGGGGGCCAAAAACATTCAGTACTTC. It translates to CASSFHWEGAKNIQYF. V usage is TRBV5-1 and J usage is TRBJ2-4, with 7 bases identical to TRBD2. Germline V gene lookup returns CDR1 SGHRS and CDR2 YFSETQ. CDR3 length equals 16 residues. Trimming took 2 bases from V and 1 from J; bases not matched to a gene: 6. Full variable domain (rest looked up from reference TRBV5-1 and TRBJ2-4): KAGVTQTPRYLIKTRGQQVTLSCSPISGHRSVSWYQQTPGQGLQFLFEYFSETQRNKGNFPGRFSGRQFSNSRSEMNVSTLELGDSALYLCASSFHWEGAKNIQYFGAGTRLSVL.

The V gene is TRBV7-6, the J gene TRBJ1-6; 7 bases are shared with TRBD1. The CDR3 loop spans 15 amino acids. The germline gives CDR1 SGHVS, CDR2 FNYEAQ. Trimming removed 3 bases from V and 7 bases from J; junction bases left unmatched: 6. CDR3 in DNA: TGTGCCAGCAGCTTCCGACAGGGCGGCAATTCACCCCTCCACTTT. Translating gives CASSFRQGGNSPLHF.

The sample holds many counts of this clonotype. This rearrangement joins TRBV11-2 to TRBJ2-3; TRBD2 matches at 7 bases. Looked up from germline, CDR1 is SGHAT and CDR2 is FQNNGV. V was pared by 5 bases and J by 1 base, with 9 bases of the junction left unmatched. CDR3 length equals 16 residues. The CDR3 reads CASSTAKSGGTDTQYF. CDR3 DNA sequence: TGTGCCAGCAGCACGGCAAAGAGCGGGGGCACAGATACGCAGTATTTT.

The chain couples TRBV15 to TRBJ2-6, with D hard to call. This CDR3 has 15 residues. The germline gives CDR1 LNHNV, CDR2 YYDKDF (reference sequence). Trimming removed 1 base from V and 4 bases from J, with 8 bases in between. The CDR3 loop reads CATSRAQVGANVLTF. In DNA form, the CDR3 reads TGTGCCACCAGCAGAGCTCAGGTAGGGGCCAACGTCCTGACTTTC.

This clonotype was counted many times. The CDR3 DNA is TGTGCCATCAGTGAGTTTGGGGGGCCGAACACCGGGGAGCTGTTTTTT. Its translation is CAISEFGGPNTGELFF. The rearrangement joins TRBV10-3 to TRBJ2-2; the D gene could be TRBD1 or TRBD2 (6 bases each). The V end was cut by 1 base, the J end by 0 bases, with 9 bases between. The CDR3 sequence is 16 residues long. Germline CDR1 reads ENHRY; CDR2 reads SYGVKD.

This clonotype came up many times. This chain links TRBV7-2 with TRBJ2-3; D could derive from TRBD1 or TRBD2 (5 bases each). The V and J ends lost 4 bases and 3 bases respectively, with 11 bases between them. This CDR3 is 14 amino acids long. The germline V gene has CDR1 SGHTA and CDR2 FQGNSA. CDR3 sequence (DNA): TGTGCCAGCAGCTCCCTTTGGGGGACAGATACGCAGTATTTT. It translates to CASSSLWGTDTQYF.

This clonotype was seen ten or more times. This chain uses TRBV5-1 with TRBJ2-3, with TRBD2 identical over 9 bases. The CDR3 is 17 residues long. Unmatched junction bases numbered 6, after V lost 0 bases and J lost 1 base. Germline assignment: CDR1 SGHRS and CDR2 YFSETQ. Here the CDR3 reads CASSLALLAGGTDTQYF. CDR3 sequence (DNA): TGCGCCAGCAGCTTGGCCCTTTTAGCGGGGGGCACAGATACGCAGTATTTT.

This clonotype was found many times. The chain links TRBV6-6 to TRBJ1-1, with D tentatively TRBD1 (6 bases). This CDR3 has 15 residues. V was trimmed by 7 bases and J by 3 bases, leaving 18 bases between them. The V gene's germline CDR1 is MNHNY and CDR2 SVGAGI (reference sequence). CDR3 sequence reads: CASTPWGQGDTEAFF. CDR3 nucleotides: TGTGCCAGCACTCCATGGGGGCAGGGAGACACTGAAGCTTTCTTT.

This clonotype showed up many times. V gene TRBV5-1 combines with J gene TRBJ2-3; D is ambiguous. CDR3 length equals 14 residues. V dropped 0 bases and J dropped 2 bases, with 7 bases sitting between them. Looked up from germline, CDR1 is SGHRS and CDR2 is YFSETQ. The CDR3 protein is CASSLGFSTDTQYF. CDR3 DNA sequence: TGCGCCAGCAGCTTGGGTTTTTCCACAGATACGCAGTATTTT.

This sequence joins TRBV12-3 or TRBV12-4 and TRBJ2-2; no firm D call. Trimming removed 4 bases at V and 0 bases at J, with 12 bases between. This CDR3 spans 16 amino acids. In nucleotides, the CDR3 is TGTGCCAGCAGTTCTCTTAGCCTGGCGAACACCGGGGAGCTGTTTTTT. Protein: CASSSLSLANTGELFF.

This clonotype was detected a few times. A read error may be the cause here, since a much bigger clone is one base away. The rearrangement uses TRBV5-1 and TRBJ1-1; 9 bases are shared with TRBD1. CDR3 length equals 14 residues. The germline gives CDR1 SGHRS, CDR2 YFSETQ. The ends lost 4 bases at V and 3 bases at J; junction bases unmatched: 4. CDR3 in DNA: TGCGCCAGCAGCGCCCGACAGGGGGACACTGAAGCTTTCTTT. Translating gives CASSARQGDTEAFF.

This chain uses TRBV12-3 or TRBV12-4 with TRBJ2-5, with D perhaps matching TRBD2 (6 bases). The CDR3 has 14 residues. The V end lost 1 base, the J end lost 5 bases, and 11 bases lay between the germline ends. The CDR3 reads CASSLVGGFETQYF. The CDR3 DNA follows: TGTGCCAGCAGTTTAGTGGGGGGTTTTGAGACCCAGTACTTC.

This clonotype was counted a few times. Here the CDR3 reads CAIRDRRLDGNTF. The CDR3 nucleotides are TGTGCCATCAGGGACAGGCGGTTGGACGGAAACACCTTC. The chain has TRBV2 and TRBJ1-2; TRBD1 agrees at 8 bases. The V and J ends lost 10 bases and 12 bases, in that order; junction bases with no gene match: 16. From germline, CDR1 is SNHLY and CDR2 FYNNEI. This CDR3 is 13 amino acids long.